The present T cell receptor (beta chain) was sequenced within a study of CD8 T cells in Susac syndrome. An amount of RNA that ranged from roughly 0.45 to 1 ug was reverse transcribed with random hexamers. TCRdb processed the immunoSEQ multiplex PCR reads anew with MiXCR; each CDR3 protein has one entry. The sample includes approximately 77,000 distinct CDR3 sequences, approximately 94% of them seen just once. V was clipped by 3 bases and J by 4 bases; unmatched bases: 10. This CDR3 region has 18 residues. Germline CDR1 reads MNHEY; CDR2 reads SVGAGI. The rearrangement links TRBV6-5 to TRBJ2-5; 14 nucleotides line up with TRBD2. The TCR sequence derives from a human donor with Susac syndrome. What was sequenced was CD4+ T cells from PBMCs. This CDR3 is CASSYSTSGGACRETQYF. CDR3 nucleotides: TGTGCCAGCAGTTATTCGACTAGCGGGGGGGCATGTAGAGAGACCCAGTACTTC.